A selection of T cell receptor beta chains follows, all from one sample in a study of blood T cell repertoires in COVID-19. Assay: immunoSEQ multiplex PCR; the TCRdb copy retains only in-frame clones and omits some. The profile shows around 60,000 clones, 72% of them singletons. Sequencing used peripheral blood. Receptors were obtained from a woman in her seventies with COVID-19, enrolled during active disease. CDR3s include the opening cysteine and the closing phenylalanine or tryptophan. D genes are given only for firm matches. Some rows have no size entry. The others give once, few or many, or a class for an expanded clone.

-	TRBJ1-3	TRBV5-1	-	12	TGCGCCAGCAGCTCTGAGGGAAACACCATATATTTT	CASSSEGNTIYF
-	TRBJ2-3	TRBV7-6	-	16	TGTGCCAGCACCATCAAGGGCGGGGTGGGGACAGATACGCAGTATTTT	CASTIKGGVGTDTQYF
-	TRBJ2-5	TRBV6-6	-	14	TGTGCCAGCACCCCCCAAAGGAGGCAAGAGACCCAGTACTTC	CASTPQRRQETQYF
TRBD1	TRBJ2-7	TRBV9	-	17	TGTGCCAGCAGCGTCGGGGTGATGGGACAGTTTGCCTACGAGCAGTACTTC	CASSVGVMGQFAYEQYF
-	TRBJ1-5	TRBV5-6	-	18	TGTGCCAGCACGCGAGGCGGGGCGATTATTGATAGCAATCAGCCCCAGCATTTT	CASTRGGAIIDSNQPQHF
-	TRBJ2-2	TRBV5-5	once	18	TGTGCCAGCAGCTTCCGCCGAGGGCAACTTTGGGGAACCGGGGAGCTGTTTTTT	CASSFRRGQLWGTGELFF
-	TRBJ1-2	TRBV27	-	16	TGTGCCAGCAGTTCTGGGGAGGGGGGCGCAGCGGGAGACTACACCTTC	CASSSGEGGAAGDYTF
TRBD1	TRBJ1-1	TRBV7-9	-	16	TGTGCCAGCAGCGTACCAGGGGGCGTAGGGTCCACTGAAGCTTTCTTT	CASSVPGGVGSTEAFF
-	TRBJ1-2	TRBV7-8	-	13	TGTGCCAGCAGCCTTGGGCCGAACTATGGCTACACCTTC	CASSLGPNYGYTF
-	TRBJ1-2	TRBV6-6	-	15	TGTGCCAGCAGTTTCCCGGGGGAGGGAACCTATGGCTACACCTTC	CASSFPGEGTYGYTF
-	TRBJ1-5	TRBV2	-	16	TGTGCCAGCAGTGAAGCGCAGGCAGGGAGCAATCAGCCCCAGCATTTT	CASSEAQAGSNQPQHF
-	TRBJ1-2	TRBV4-3	-	15	TGCGCCAGCAGCCAAGCCCAGGGGCAGAACTATGGCTACACCTTC	CASSQAQGQNYGYTF
TRBD2	TRBJ2-7	TRBV2	few	13	TGTGCCAGCAAGGCTAGCGGGGTCTACGAGCAGTACTTC	CASKASGVYEQYF
-	TRBJ1-1	TRBV7-8	-	16	TGTGCCAGCAGCTTGGGGATTAGTACAGGGCCTACTGAAGCTTTCTTT	CASSLGISTGPTEAFF
TRBD1	TRBJ2-3	TRBV11-2	-	15	TGTGCCAGCAGCCCAGGACAGGGGGCCGTAGATACGCAGTATTTT	CASSPGQGAVDTQYF
-	TRBJ2-3	TRBV18	-	13	TGTGCCAGCTCCCCGGGGTCCGCAGATACGCAGTATTTT	CASSPGSADTQYF
-	TRBJ1-1	TRBV7-2	-	12	TGTGCCAGCAGTGATCAGGGTGGGGAAGCTTTCTTT	CASSDQGGEAFF
-	TRBJ1-4	TRBV25-1	many	12	TGTGCCAGCAGTGACAGCGGAGGAAAACTGTTTTTT	CASSDSGGKLFF
-	TRBJ2-1	TRBV10-3	-	14	TGTGCCATCAACCACCCGGACTCCAACAATGAGCAGTTCTTC	CAINHPDSNNEQFF
-	TRBJ2-1	TRBV3-1/TRBV3-2	-	13	TGTGCCAGCAGCCAAGTAGGGGGGGATGAGCAGTTCTTC	CASSQVGGDEQFF
-	TRBJ2-1	TRBV6-4	-	17	TGTGCCAGCAGTGACTCGATTGTTGGTGGAGACTACAATGAGCAGTTCTTC	CASSDSIVGGDYNEQFF
TRBD2	TRBJ2-1	TRBV29-1	-	14	TGCAGCGTTGTCCGACTAGCGGGACGGGGTGAGCAGTTCTTC	CSVVRLAGRGEQFF
TRBD2	TRBJ2-5	TRBV6-6	-	15	TGTGCCAGCAGTTTGACTAGCGGGGGTGGGGAGACCCAGTACTTC	CASSLTSGGGETQYF
-	TRBJ1-1	TRBV7-9	-	14	TGTGCCTCCTCGCTGGGGCAGGGGAACACTGAAGCTTTCTTT	CASSLGQGNTEAFF
TRBD2	TRBJ2-3	TRBV4-3	-	17	TGCGCCAGCAGCCAAGATTCAGGACTAGCGGGGCGCGATACGCAGTATTTT	CASSQDSGLAGRDTQYF
TRBD1	TRBJ2-5	TRBV23-1	-	19	TGCGCCAGCAGTCAACCCTCCTCACGCTGGACAGGGTCGGACGAGACCCAGTACTTC	CASSQPSSRWTGSDETQYF
-	TRBJ2-1	TRBV6-2/TRBV6-3	-	15	TGTGCCAGCAGCCCCACCGGGACAAATTACAATGAGCAGTTCTTC	CASSPTGTNYNEQFF
-	TRBJ2-2	TRBV9	-	15	TGTGCCAGCAGCGTAGGAGGGGGGAACACCGGGGAGCTGTTTTTT	CASSVGGGNTGELFF
-	TRBJ1-1	TRBV2	-	15	TGTGCCAGCAGCCGACAGTCTATGCTGAACACTGAAGCTTTCTTT	CASSRQSMLNTEAFF
-	TRBJ2-4	TRBV7-9	-	13	TGTGCCAGCAGCTTAGCAGACGAGACAGTACAGTACTTC	CASSLADETVQYF
TRBD1	TRBJ1-1	TRBV18	-	15	TGTGCCAGCTCACCCGTTACAGGGGTAGGGACTGAAGCTTTCTTT	CASSPVTGVGTEAFF
-	TRBJ2-2	TRBV5-4	-	13	TGTGCCAGCAGCTTGACTAACTCCGGGGAGCTGTTTTTT	CASSLTNSGELFF
-	TRBJ2-5	TRBV27	-	14	TGTGCCAGCAGTTTATCATACAGGTGGGAGACCCAGTACTTC	CASSLSYRWETQYF
TRBD1	TRBJ1-2	TRBV29-1	few	14	TGCAGCGTTGAAGATCTGGACCAGGGGGGTGGCTACACCTTC	CSVEDLDQGGGYTF
-	TRBJ2-5	TRBV9	-	15	TGTGCCAGCAGCATTCGCACAGGAAGTCGGGAGACCCAGTACTTC	CASSIRTGSRETQYF
-	TRBJ1-5	TRBV7-2	few	15	TGTGCCAGCAGCTTAGGCCATACAGGGTCCAAGCCCCAGCATTTT	CASSLGHTGSKPQHF
-	TRBJ1-2	TRBV18	-	14	TGTGCCAGCTCACCCGGACACTTCAACTATGGCTACACCTTC	CASSPGHFNYGYTF
-	TRBJ1-1	TRBV5-1	-	15	TGCGCCAGCAGCTTGGCCGCCGCCGGAGACACTGAAGCTTTCTTT	CASSLAAAGDTEAFF
-	TRBJ2-7	TRBV7-2	-	14	TGTGCCAGCAGCAGGGCCAGGGAATCCTACGAGCAGTACTTC	CASSRARESYEQYF
TRBD2	TRBJ2-1	TRBV6-2/TRBV6-3	-	16	TGTGCCAGCAGTTACGGGGGACTAGCGGGGCAGAATGAGCAGTTCTTC	CASSYGGLAGQNEQFF
-	TRBJ1-3	TRBV15	-	18	TGTGCCACCAGCAGAGATCTTCAGGGGATGGGCTCTGGAAACACCATATATTTT	CATSRDLQGMGSGNTIYF